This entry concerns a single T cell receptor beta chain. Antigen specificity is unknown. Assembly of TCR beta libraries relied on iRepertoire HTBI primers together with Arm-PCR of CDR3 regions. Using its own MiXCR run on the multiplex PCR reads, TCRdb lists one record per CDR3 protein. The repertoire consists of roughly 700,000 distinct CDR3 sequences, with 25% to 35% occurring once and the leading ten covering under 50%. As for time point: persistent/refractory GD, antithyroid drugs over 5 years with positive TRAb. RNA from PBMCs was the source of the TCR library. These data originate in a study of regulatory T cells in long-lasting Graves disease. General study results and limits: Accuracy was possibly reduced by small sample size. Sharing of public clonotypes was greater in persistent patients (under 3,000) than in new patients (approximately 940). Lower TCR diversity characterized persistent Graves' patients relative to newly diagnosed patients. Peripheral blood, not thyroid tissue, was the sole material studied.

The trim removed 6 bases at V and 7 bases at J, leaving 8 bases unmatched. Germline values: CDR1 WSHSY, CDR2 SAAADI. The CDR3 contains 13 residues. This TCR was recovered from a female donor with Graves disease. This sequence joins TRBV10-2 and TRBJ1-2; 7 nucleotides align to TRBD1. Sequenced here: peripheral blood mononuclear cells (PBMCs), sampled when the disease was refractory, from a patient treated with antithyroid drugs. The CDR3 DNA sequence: TGCGCCAGCAGCGTTGACAGGGTGGCTGGCTACACCTTC. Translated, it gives CASSVDRVAGYTF.